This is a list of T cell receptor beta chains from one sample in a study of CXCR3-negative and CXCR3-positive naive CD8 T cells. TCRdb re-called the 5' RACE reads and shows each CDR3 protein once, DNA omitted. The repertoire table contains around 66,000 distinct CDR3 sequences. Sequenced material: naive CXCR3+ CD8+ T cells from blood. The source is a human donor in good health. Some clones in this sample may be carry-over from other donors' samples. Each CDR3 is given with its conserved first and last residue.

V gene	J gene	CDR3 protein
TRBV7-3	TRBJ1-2	CASSFQGLSYTF
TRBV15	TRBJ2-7	CATSVDRAVSYEQYF
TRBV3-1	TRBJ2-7	CASSQEVYPYEQYF
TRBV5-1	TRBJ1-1	CASSSRGGNTEAFF
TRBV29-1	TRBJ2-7	CSVNALGDEQYF
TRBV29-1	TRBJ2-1	CSVEGGLAGDAYSDNEQFF
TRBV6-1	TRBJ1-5	CASSEAGTNNQPQHF
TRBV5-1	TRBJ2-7	CASSDTSGGSGVEQYF
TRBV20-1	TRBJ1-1	CSARDGTGVWAEAFF
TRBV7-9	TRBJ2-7	CASSFGQSYEQYF
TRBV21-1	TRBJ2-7	CASSMIPAASGDRTYEQYF
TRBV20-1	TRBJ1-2	CSAGLINRETNYGYTF
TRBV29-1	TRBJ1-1	CSVEEGNTEAFF
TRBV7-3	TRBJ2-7	CASSAGTGGPCEQYF
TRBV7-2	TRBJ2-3	CASRRWAFNGTDTQYF
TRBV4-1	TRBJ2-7	CASSLSGTGAGEQYF
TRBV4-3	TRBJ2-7	CASSQALDGSYEQYF
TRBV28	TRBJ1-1	CASRKTGGWDEAFF
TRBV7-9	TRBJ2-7	CASSLGGDYEQYF
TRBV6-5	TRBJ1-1	CASRSGRVTEAFF
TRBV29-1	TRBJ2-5	CSASGQGGTQYF
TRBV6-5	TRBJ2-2	CASSYDRLVTGELFF
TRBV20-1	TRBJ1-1	CSARVGQVEAFF
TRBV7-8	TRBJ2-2	CASSFLQGRPGELFF
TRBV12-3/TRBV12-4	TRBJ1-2	CASSLGPYPTGQYGYTF
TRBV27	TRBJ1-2	CASSSTVNYGYTF
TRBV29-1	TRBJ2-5	CSVGQANGGGQYF
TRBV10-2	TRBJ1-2	CASSDSRSYGYTF
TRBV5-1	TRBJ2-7	CASTLTDSYEQYF
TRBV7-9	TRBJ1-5	CASSLDGPRKPQHF
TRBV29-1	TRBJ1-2	CSVLGQGYGYTF
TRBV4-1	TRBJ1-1	CASSQEVLRVDLNTEAFF
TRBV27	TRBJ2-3	CASSTTGGVGTDTQYF
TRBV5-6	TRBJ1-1	CASSFGTGNTEAFF
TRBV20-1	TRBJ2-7	CSARDWGLAGGEAYEQYF
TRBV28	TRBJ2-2	CASTHNWPTYTAELFF
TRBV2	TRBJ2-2	CASSEGGSGHTGELFF
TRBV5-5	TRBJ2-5	CASSLETGQETQYF
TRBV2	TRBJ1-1	CASNWPGAGWTEAFF
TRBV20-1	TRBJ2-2	CSIGGSNTGELFF
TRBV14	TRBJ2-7	CASSQGQGSYEQYF
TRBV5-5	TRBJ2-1	CASSLVETVGGREQFF
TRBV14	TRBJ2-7	CASSPGPSGNYEQYF
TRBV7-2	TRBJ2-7	CASSLAGNPSDEQYF
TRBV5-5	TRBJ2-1	CASSAGTDYNEQFF
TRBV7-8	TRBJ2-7	CASSLGKTAPTYEQYF
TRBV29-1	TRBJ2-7	CSVEGQRTYEQYF
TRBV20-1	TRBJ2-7	CSASGDRAYEQYF
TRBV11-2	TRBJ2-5	CASSPPMERLETQYF
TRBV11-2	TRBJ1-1	CASSFGDLNTEAFF
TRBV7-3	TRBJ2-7	CASSPSADTYEQYF
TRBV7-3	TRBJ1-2	CASSQGQGPYTF
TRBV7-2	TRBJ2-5	CASSLAQVPGRSVVLETQYF
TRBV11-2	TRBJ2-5	CASSFGVQETQYF
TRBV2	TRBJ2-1	CASTLGQGGGNEQFF
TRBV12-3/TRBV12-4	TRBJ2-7	CASRQPPYEQYF
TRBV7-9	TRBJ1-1	CASRIAPGAINSEAFF